The 28 T cell receptor delta chains below come from one sample, sequenced in a study of gammadelta T cells in human blood (dated by TCRdb to 2019 to 2021). The receptor library was made with RT-PCR. Sequencer: Illumina MiSeq. TCRdb reprocessed the public data with the CATT caller; entries with the same nucleotide sequence were combined afterwards. This sample holds about a thousand delta-chain clones; approximately 41% were observed only once. The ten largest clonotypes hold about 21% of the sample. The sequenced sample was non-Vgamma9Vdelta2 gamma-delta T cells from infant blood. The receptors derive from a human donor.

V usage is TRDV1 and J usage is TRDJ1, with 10 bases lining up with TRDD3. From germline, CDR1 is TSWWSYY and CDR2 QGS. The CDR3 is made up of 18 amino acids. The V segment lost 0 bases and the J segment 2 bases; nucleotides outside the gene matches: 9. In nucleotides, the CDR3 is TGTGCTCTTGGGGAACTATGGGGAGGACTGGGGGATACCGATAAACTCATCTTT. This codes for CALGELWGGLGDTDKLIF.

Comment on this clone: A read error likely explains this, since a far larger clone differs by one base. The rearrangement joins TRDV1 to TRDJ3; 13 bases fit TRDD3. CDR1 is TSWWSYY and CDR2 is QGS in the germline V gene. The CDR3 consists of 24 residues. V was clipped by 1 base and J by 2 bases; unmatched bases: 17. CDR3 residues: CALGEPIPSYWGIRGPWDTRQMFF. CDR3 coding DNA: TGTGCTCTTGGGGAACCCATTCCTTCCTACTGGGGGATACGCGGCCCCTGGGACACCCGACAGATGTTTTTC.

In this sample, this clone is hyperexpanded. At the DNA level, this CDR3 is encoded by other sequences in the same sample as well. This rearrangement joins TRDV2 to TRDJ3; 12 nucleotides align to TRDD3. Germline loops: CDR1 GEAIGNYY, CDR2 EKD. Trimming cost V 0 bases and J 0 bases; bases outside gene matches: 17. This CDR3 has 24 residues. As DNA, the CDR3 is TGTGCCTGTGACACCCCCTGGTACTGGGGGATACCGGACCGCGACTCCTGGGACACCCGACAGATGTTTTTC. Amino acids: CACDTPWYWGIPDRDSWDTRQMFF.

This clone turned up a few times. A much more abundant neighbour one base away suggests this may be a read error. Distinct nucleotide sequences in the sample also encode this CDR3. The chain carries TRDV1 and TRDJ1, with 7 nucleotides matching TRDD3. The CDR3 is made up of 21 amino acids. Germline CDR1 reads TSWWSYY; CDR2 reads QGS. Written as DNA, the CDR3 is TGTGCTCTTGGGGCCAGGTACTTCATCACTGCGGTGGGGGACCACACTGATAAACTCATCTTT. It encodes CALGARYFITAVGDHTDKLIF.

By frequency in the sample, this clone is large. Additional DNA sequences in this sample encode the identical CDR3. The chain links TRDV1 to TRDJ1; 13 nucleotides line up with TRDD3. Germline V gives CDR1 TSWWSYY, CDR2 QGS. This CDR3 has 24 residues. With V trimmed by 1 base and J by 2 bases, 25 bases remained unmatched. Here the CDR3 reads CALGEPKALVLRGYWGIRTDKLIF. Written as DNA, the CDR3 is TGTGCTCTTGGGGAACCGAAGGCTTTAGTCTTGAGAGGCTACTGGGGGATACGGACCGATAAACTCATCTTT.

This clone counts as large. The sample contains more than one DNA sequence encoding this CDR3. The chain joins TRDV1 to TRDJ1; D unclear. In germline, CDR1 is TSWWSYY, CDR2 QGS. This CDR3 is built from 17 residues. Trimming pared 0 bases from V and 1 base from J, leaving 15 bases between. DNA for the CDR3: TGTGCTCTTGGGGAACTTAGGCCGGGAGATTCCACCGATAAACTCATCTTT. It codes for CALGELRPGDSTDKLIF.

On this clone itself: This clone may be a read error of a much larger clone one base away. The sample carries other DNA sequences with the same CDR3. The chain combines TRDV1 with TRDJ1, with a possible D match to TRDD3 (6 bases). In germline, CDR1 is TSWWSYY, CDR2 QGS. The CDR3 runs to 19 residues. The CDR3 DNA is TGTGCTCTTGGGGAACCCTTAACTAGGGGGACCCGATACACTGATAAACTCATCTTT. It codes for CALGEPLTRGTRYTDKLIF.

Worth noting for this clone: A far bigger clonotype differs at one base, so this is likely a read error. Other DNA sequences in the sample encode the same CDR3. The chain employs TRDV2 and TRDJ1, with 10 bases that match TRDD3. Germline lookup yields CDR1 GEAIGNYY and CDR2 EKD. The CDR3 extends over 14 amino acids. V lost 1 base and J lost 5; bases outside the gene matches: 3. CDR3 coding DNA: TGTGCCTGTGACACGGGGGATACGGCAGATAAACTCATCTTT. It is translated as CACDTGDTADKLIF.

Details on this clone: Since a far larger clone is one base different, this is likely a read error. Additional DNA sequences in this sample encode the identical CDR3. The chain carries TRDV1 and TRDJ1, with 12 positions matching TRDD3. J gave up 5 bases and V 4 bases, and 26 bases lay outside the gene matches. In germline, CDR1 is TSWWSYY, CDR2 QGS. The CDR3 extends over 22 amino acids. Here the CDR3 DNA reads TGTGCTCTTGGGGGGTGGCGTGGCTGGGGGATACGCCGGGGGTCTTATCCAGATAAACTCATCTTT. It encodes CALGGWRGWGIRRGSYPDKLIF.

By its share, this clone is large. The same CDR3 also results from other DNA sequences found in this sample. V usage is TRDV2 and J usage is TRDJ1, with 8 bases identical to TRDD3. This CDR3 contains 14 residues. Germline lookup yields CDR1 GEAIGNYY and CDR2 EKD. J was trimmed by 3 bases and V by 1 base; bases with no gene match: 3. The CDR3: CACDTGDRADKLIF. DNA of the CDR3: TGTGCCTGTGACACGGGGGATAGGGCCGATAAACTCATCTTT.

This clone is categorized as medium-sized (0.01 to 0.1%). This chain links TRDV1 with TRDJ1, with 8 bases aligning to TRDD3. J gave up 7 bases and V 3 bases, and 31 bases lay outside the gene matches. The V gene's germline CDR1 is TSWWSYY and CDR2 QGS. CDR3 length: 22 residues. In nucleotides, the CDR3 is TGTGCTCTTGGGGACGCCGGTTCCCCCCCCCTTCCACTACTGGGGGCTTTCGGTAAACTCATCTTT. It is translated as CALGDAGSPPLPLLGAFGKLIF.

With respect to this clone: One base separates it from a far larger clone, so it is likely a read error. The same CDR3 is also encoded by other DNA sequences in this sample. The V call is TRDV1, the J call TRDJ2, with D perhaps matching TRDD3 (5 bases). The CDR3 is made up of 21 amino acids. V was cut by 4 bases and J by 0 bases, with 27 bases left in between. Germline CDR1 and CDR2: TSWWSYY and QGS. The CDR3 here is CALGARRLGRRGSTLTAQLFF. In nucleotides, the CDR3 is TGTGCTCTTGGGGCCCGACGCCTAGGGAGGCGGGGGTCTACTTTGACAGCACAACTCTTCTTT.

This clone was detected a few times. Since a much larger clone is just one base distant, this may be a read error. Other nucleotide sequences in the sample specify the same CDR3. The genes are TRDV1 and TRDJ1; D might be TRDD2 (5 bases). CDR3 length: 16 residues. Germline CDR1 and CDR2: TSWWSYY and QGS. V was trimmed by 0 bases and J by 5 bases, leaving 16 bases between them. CDR3 loop: CALGELPTSLYDKLIF. The CDR3 DNA reads TGTGCTCTTGGGGAACTGCCTACATCGCTATATGATAAACTCATCTTT.

This clone was observed a handful of times. This sequence may be a read error, since a much larger clone differs from it by one base. Other DNA sequences within the sample encode an identical CDR3. The chain employs TRAV29/DV5 and TRDJ1, with TRDD3 matching 7 bases. The V and J ends lost 2 bases and 5 bases, in that order; junction bases with no gene match: 24. From germline, CDR1 is NSMFDY and CDR2 ISSIKDK. The CDR3 has 19 residues. The chain's CDR3 is CAARTPPLLWGPATDKLIF. The CDR3 DNA reads TGTGCAGCAAGGACCCCCCCTCTCCTCTGGGGGCCCGCGACAGATAAACTCATCTTT.

Turning to this clone: A far larger clone is one base from this, pointing to a likely read error. The chain joins TRDV2 to TRDJ3, with 9 nucleotides matching TRDD3. There are 20 residues in the CDR3. V dropped 5 bases and J dropped 2; count of bases not matched to a gene: 15. From germline, CDR1 is GEAIGNYY and CDR2 EKD. The CDR3 sequence: CACVCWWGILPPWDTRQMFF. CDR3 coding DNA: TGTGCCTGTGTATGCTGGTGGGGGATATTGCCTCCCTGGGACACCCGACAGATGTTTTTC.

Judged by abundance, this clone is medium-sized. The chain uses TRDV1 and TRDJ1; D unclear. The germline gives CDR1 TSWWSYY, CDR2 QGS. Trimming took 2 bases from V and 5 from J, leaving 30 bases between them. This CDR3 is 20 amino acids long. This chain's CDR3 is CALGEVLFPPIIILGDKLIF. The CDR3 DNA is TGTGCTCTTGGGGAAGTTCTTTTTCCGCCTATTATTATTCTCGGGGATAAACTCATCTTT.

This clone was observed a handful of times. This likely reflects a read error, since a far larger clone is one base away. The chain couples TRAV36/DV7 to TRDJ1, with 7 bases aligning to TRDD3. This CDR3 comprises 18 residues. Germline CDR1 reads VTNFRS; CDR2 reads LTSSGIE (reference sequence). The J segment lost 3 bases and the V segment lost 4 bases, leaving 21 bases of the junction unmatched. CDR3: CAVMWDRGMGTGADKLIF. The DNA of the CDR3 is TGTGCTGTGATGTGGGACCGGGGGATGGGGACGGGGGCCGATAAACTCATCTTT.

Concerning this clone: A much larger clone lies a single base off, so this may be a read error. The same CDR3 also results from other DNA sequences found in this sample. The V and J genes are TRDV1 and TRDJ1; maybe TRDD2 (9 bases). Germline values: CDR1 TSWWSYY, CDR2 QGS. The CDR3 loop spans 19 amino acids. V was cut by 5 bases and J by 5 bases, with 30 bases left in between. CDR3 loop: CALGITFLLGVYKTDKLIF. For the CDR3, the DNA is TGTGCTCTTGGGATCACCTTCCTACTGGGGGTCTACAAAACTGATAAACTCATCTTT.

Of note for this clone: This sequence may be a read error, since a much larger clone differs from it by one base. Other DNA variants within this sample encode the same CDR3. The J gene is TRDJ4, the V gene TRDV1; TRDD2 aligns across 9 bases. Germline CDR1 TSWWSYY, CDR2 QGS. The CDR3 contains 20 residues. The trim removed 3 bases at V and 2 bases at J, leaving 22 bases unmatched. The CDR3 DNA follows: TGTGCTCTTGGGGAGCCACCTTCCTACGAGTACTGGGGAAGGACTAGACCCCTGATCTTT. This translates into CALGEPPSYEYWGRTRPLIF.

This clone counts as large (0.1 to 1%). The chain couples TRDV1 to TRDJ1, with 9 bases aligning to TRDD3. With V trimmed by 4 bases and J by 0 bases, 12 bases remained unmatched. The CDR3 length is 18 residues. Germline values: CDR1 TSWWSYY, CDR2 QGS. CDR3 loop: CALGGGGGYPRYTDKLIF. The CDR3 region has the DNA TGTGCTCTTGGGGGCGGAGGGGGATACCCCCGGTACACCGATAAACTCATCTTT.

The chain links TRDV3 to TRDJ1; TRDD3 matches at 7 bases. Germline CDR1 TVYSNPD, CDR2 GDNSRS (reference sequence). This CDR3 spans 16 amino acids. With 0 bases clipped from V and 0 bases from J, the junction kept 10 bases outside the gene matches. CDR3 sequence: CAFSSRPWGDTDKLIF. The CDR3 DNA follows: TGTGCCTTTAGCTCGAGACCCTGGGGGGACACCGATAAACTCATCTTT. Full variable domain (remainder filled in from reference TRDV3 and TRDJ1): CDKVTQSSPDQTVASGSEVVLLCTYDTVYSNPDLFWYRIRPDYSFQFVFYGDNSRSEGADFTQGRFSVKHILTQKAFHLVISPVRTEDSATYYCAFSSRPWGDTDKLIFGKGTRVTVEP.

As for this clone: With a much larger clone just one base away, this may be a read error. This specimen includes other DNA sequences encoding the same CDR3. This rearrangement joins TRDV1 to TRDJ1; 13 bases fit TRDD3. Germline lookup yields CDR1 TSWWSYY and CDR2 QGS. CDR3 size: 24 residues. Written as DNA, the CDR3 is TGTGCTCTTGGGGGCCAAGGGGGGCCCCGGAGAACTGGGGGATACGGCGGGTACACTGATAAACTCATCTTT. Protein sequence: CALGGQGGPRRTGGYGGYTDKLIF.

This clone ranks as large. The same CDR3 arises from other DNA sequences in this sample as well. The chain uses TRDV1 and TRDJ1; 7 bases agree with TRDD3. The germline gives CDR1 TSWWSYY, CDR2 QGS. V dropped 0 bases and J dropped 2; count of bases not matched to a gene: 9. This CDR3 is built from 17 residues. The CDR3 spells CALGELAGDRRTDKLIF. The CDR3 DNA reads TGTGCTCTTGGGGAACTAGCAGGGGATAGAAGGACCGATAAACTCATCTTT.

Notes on this clone: Since a far larger clone is one base different, this is likely a read error. V gene TRDV1 combines with J gene TRDJ1; perhaps D is TRDD2 or TRDD3 (9 bases each). V lost 9 bases and J lost 0, with 56 bases in between. The germline V gene encodes CDR1 TSWWSYY and CDR2 QGS. CDR3 size: 28 residues. The CDR3 nucleotides are TGTGCTCTCATTCCCCCTTCCTACGTTGAGTTGGGGATACGCATATCCCCTCAGGGAGGTCCTTACACCGATAAACTCATCTTT. Translating gives CALIPPSYVELGIRISPQGGPYTDKLIF.

This clone was observed once. A much larger clone differs from this one at a single base, so this may be a read error. Additional DNA sequences in this sample encode the identical CDR3. V and J are TRDV1 and TRDJ1; D is perhaps TRDD2 or TRDD3 (5 bases each). The CDR3 runs 22 residues. The V gene's germline CDR1 is TSWWSYY and CDR2 QGS. The CDR3 sequence is CALGELIPYVHGGLEYTDKLIF. The CDR3 DNA reads TGTGCTCTTGGGGAACTAATCCCCTACGTACACGGGGGTCTTGAGTACACAGATAAACTCATCTTT.

By share, this clone counts as medium-sized. The genes are TRAV29/DV5 and TRDJ1, with TRDD3 matching 12 bases. The CDR3 contains 20 residues. The trim removed 2 bases at V and 2 bases at J, leaving 19 bases unmatched. Germline values: CDR1 NSMFDY, CDR2 ISSIKDK. The CDR3 spells CAASAELCGYWGILTDKLIF. Here the CDR3 DNA reads TGTGCAGCAAGTGCAGAGCTATGCGGTTACTGGGGGATACTGACCGATAAACTCATCTTT. The entire variable domain, with the rest obtained from reference TRAV29/DV5 and TRDJ1, is as follows: DQQVKQNSPSLSVQEGRISILNCDYTNSMFDYFLWYKKYPAEGPTFLISISSIKDKNEDGRFTVFLNKSAKHLSLHIVPSQPGDSAVYFCAASAELCGYWGILTDKLIFGKGTRVTVEP.

In its sample, this clone ranks as large. At the DNA level, this CDR3 is encoded by other sequences in the same sample as well. The V call is TRDV1, the J call TRDJ1, with 9 nucleotides matching TRDD2. V trimming: 0 bases; J trimming: 0 bases; junction bases outside the gene matches: 23. The CDR3 is made up of 23 amino acids. Germline lookup yields CDR1 TSWWSYY and CDR2 QGS. In nucleotides, the CDR3 is TGTGCTCTTGGGGAACTTTTCCTTCCTACGGTGTTGGGGGCCACTTCGTACACCGATAAACTCATCTTT. This encodes CALGELFLPTVLGATSYTDKLIF.

This clone was picked up one time. A far larger clone is just one base off, so this is likely a read error. The chain recombines TRDV1 with TRDJ1; no reliable D call. Germline lookup yields CDR1 TSWWSYY and CDR2 QGS. The CDR3 has 16 amino acids. In nucleotides, the CDR3 is TGTGCTCTTGGGGAACGGCATAGAGGCTCCACCGTTAAACTCATCTTT. Encoded protein: CALGERHRGSTVKLIF.